A single sample gave rise to the 9 T cell receptor beta chains below, sequenced in a study of T cells in Graves' hyperthyroidism and ophthalmopathy. From RNA transcripts, TCR beta CDR3 regions were amplified. Initially, a first-round RT-PCR of the TCR CDR3 employed the HTBI primer set. TCRdb re-derived calls from the multiplex PCR reads in MiXCR, one entry per CDR3 protein. The sample lists some 560,000 distinct CDR3 sequences, roughly 14% occurring once. Sample: blood. All receptors derive from a woman aged 25 to 45 with Graves' hyperthyroidism.

V gene TRBV20-1 combines with J gene TRBJ2-7; TRBD2 agrees at 11 bases. Germline V CDR1 and CDR2: DFQATT, SNEGSKA (reference sequence). The CDR3 is made up of 15 amino acids. J gave up 4 bases and V 5 bases, and 10 bases lay outside the gene matches. The CDR3 loop reads CSAGHSGRADYEQYF. As DNA, the CDR3 is TGCAGTGCTGGACATAGCGGGAGGGCCGATTACGAGCAGTACTTC.

In the case of this clonotype: At one end, the junction sequence differs from germline, possibly due to a read error. The rearrangement uses TRBV5-1 and TRBJ2-5; D gene unclear. This CDR3 is built from 15 residues. The germline V gene encodes CDR1 SGHRS and CDR2 YFSETQ. The CDR3, as DNA: TGCGCCAGCAGCGTAGTGGCTCGCGGTCAAGAGGCCCAGTACTTC. This sequence encodes CASSVVARGQEAQYF.

This clonotype was observed at least ten times. The chain joins TRBV6-1 to TRBJ1-1; D perhaps matches TRBD1 (5 bases). Deletions cut 3 bases from V and 5 bases from J, with 13 bases between. Germline values: CDR1 MNHNS, CDR2 SASEGT. The CDR3 extends over 14 amino acids. The CDR3 loop reads CASSEDTGRTEAFF. The DNA of the CDR3 is TGTGCCAGCAGTGAGGACACTGGCAGGACTGAAGCTTTCTTT.

This clonotype has ten or more counts. The CDR3 sequence is CASRLAGVQNEQFF. CDR3 in DNA: TGTGCCAGCCGACTAGCGGGAGTTCAGAATGAGCAGTTCTTC. The V gene is TRBV28, the J gene TRBJ2-1; 12 nucleotides match TRBD2. Per the germline V gene, CDR1 is MDHEN and CDR2 is SYDVKM. Trimming removed 8 bases from V and 7 bases from J; junction bases left unmatched: 6. The CDR3 runs to 14 residues.

This clonotype has only one observation. This sequence joins TRBV2 and TRBJ2-7, with a weak D call TRBD2 (6 bases). The ends were cut back, 2 bases at V and 6 bases at J, with 11 bases in the middle. The CDR3 runs to 13 residues. The germline V gene encodes CDR1 SNHLY and CDR2 FYNNEI. Here the CDR3 DNA reads TGTGCCAGCAGTGAAAACCGACTAGGCGAGCAGTACTTC. This sequence encodes CASSENRLGEQYF.

This clonotype was counted many times. The V gene is TRBV11-2, the J gene TRBJ2-7, with D unresolved. Per the germline V gene, CDR1 is SGHAT and CDR2 is FQNNGV. The CDR3 has 13 amino acids. Deletions cut 1 base from V and 3 bases from J, with 7 bases between. The CDR3 is CASSLAIGYEQYF. The CDR3 nucleotides read TGTGCCAGCAGCTTAGCTATCGGCTACGAGCAGTACTTC.

In its sample, this clonotype was seen many times. The chain is built from TRBV7-9 and TRBJ2-1; 9 positions match TRBD1. This CDR3 region has 16 residues. The junction had 8 bases not matched to a gene; V was cut back by 3 bases and J by 5 bases. Germline V gene data show CDR1 as SEHNR and CDR2 as FQNEAQ (reference sequence). CDR3 DNA sequence: TGTGCCAGCAGCTTCCCTCCGGGACAGGGTAACAATGAGCAGTTCTTC. Amino acids: CASSFPPGQGNNEQFF.

In this sample, this clonotype turned up a few times. V is TRBV19 and J is TRBJ2-1; D not certain. Germline CDR1 and CDR2: LNHDA and SQIVND (reference sequence). V was clipped by 2 bases and J by 9 bases, with 11 bases between them. The CDR3 has 13 amino acids. The CDR3 sequence is CASSISPRAEQFF. For the CDR3, the DNA is TGTGCCAGTAGTATAAGCCCCCGGGCTGAGCAGTTCTTC. The full variable domain, its missing parts supplied by reference TRBV19 and TRBJ2-1, is DGGITQSPKYLFRKEGQNVTLSCEQNLNHDAMYWYRQDPGQGLRLIYYSQIVNDFQKGDIAEGYSVSREKKESFPLTVTSAQKNPTAFYLCASSISPRAEQFFGPGTRLTVL.

This clonotype occurred many times. This chain uses TRBV12-3 or TRBV12-4 with TRBJ2-2; D may be TRBD2 (5 bases). CDR3 length: 15 residues. Between the trimmed V and J ends, which lost 2 bases and 7 bases, there was a span of 14 bases. This chain's CDR3 is CASSLLAGLGGELFF. For the CDR3, the DNA is TGTGCCAGCAGTTTATTGGCGGGTTTAGGCGGGGAGCTGTTTTTT.